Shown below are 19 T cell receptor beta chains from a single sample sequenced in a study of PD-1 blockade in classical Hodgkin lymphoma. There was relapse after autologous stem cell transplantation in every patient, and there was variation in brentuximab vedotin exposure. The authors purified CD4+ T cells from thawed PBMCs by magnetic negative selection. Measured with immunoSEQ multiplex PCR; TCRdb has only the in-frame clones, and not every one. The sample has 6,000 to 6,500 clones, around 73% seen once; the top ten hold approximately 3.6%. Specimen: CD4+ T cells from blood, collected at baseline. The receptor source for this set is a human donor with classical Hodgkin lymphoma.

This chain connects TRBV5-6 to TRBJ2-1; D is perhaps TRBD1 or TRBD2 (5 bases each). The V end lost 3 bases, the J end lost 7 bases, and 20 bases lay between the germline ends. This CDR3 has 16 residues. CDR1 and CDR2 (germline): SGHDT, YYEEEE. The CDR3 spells CASSSGNWGMRNEQFF. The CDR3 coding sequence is TGTGCCAGCAGCTCTGGTAACTGGGGGATGAGGAATGAGCAGTTCTTC.

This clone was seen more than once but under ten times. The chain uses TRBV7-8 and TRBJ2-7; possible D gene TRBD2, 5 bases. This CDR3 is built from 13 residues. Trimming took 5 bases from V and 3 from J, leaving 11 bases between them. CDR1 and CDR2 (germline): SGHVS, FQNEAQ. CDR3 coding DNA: TGTGCCAGCAGCCCGAGGGTAGGCTACGAGCAGTACTTC. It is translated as CASSPRVGYEQYF.

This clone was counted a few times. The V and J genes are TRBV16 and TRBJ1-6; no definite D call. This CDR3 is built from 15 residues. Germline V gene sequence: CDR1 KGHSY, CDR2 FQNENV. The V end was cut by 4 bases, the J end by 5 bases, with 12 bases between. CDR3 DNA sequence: TGTGCCAGCAGCCCGAGGGTGGCGGATAATTCACCCCTCCACTTT. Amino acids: CASSPRVADNSPLHF.

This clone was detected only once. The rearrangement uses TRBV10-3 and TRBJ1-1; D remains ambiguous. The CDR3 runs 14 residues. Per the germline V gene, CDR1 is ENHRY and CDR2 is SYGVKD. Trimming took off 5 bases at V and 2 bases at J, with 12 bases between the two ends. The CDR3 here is CAISLSGGNTEAFF. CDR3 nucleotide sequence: TGTGCCATCAGTCTTTCGGGCGGTAACACTGAAGCTTTCTTT.

The CDR3 nucleotides read TGCAGTGCTAGATTGAATGAGCAGTTCTTC. It translates to CSARLNEQFF. The genes are TRBV20-1 and TRBJ2-1; D uncertain. This CDR3 has 10 residues. The germline V gene encodes CDR1 DFQATT and CDR2 SNEGSKA (reference sequence). Trimming removed 2 bases from V and 7 bases from J, with 3 bases in between.

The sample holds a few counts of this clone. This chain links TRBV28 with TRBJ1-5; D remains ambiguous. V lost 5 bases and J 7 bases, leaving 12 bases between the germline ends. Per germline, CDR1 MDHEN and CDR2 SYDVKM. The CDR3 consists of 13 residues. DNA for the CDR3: TGTGCCAGCAGTATAGAGGGAAACCAGCCCCAGCATTTT. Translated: CASSIEGNQPQHF.

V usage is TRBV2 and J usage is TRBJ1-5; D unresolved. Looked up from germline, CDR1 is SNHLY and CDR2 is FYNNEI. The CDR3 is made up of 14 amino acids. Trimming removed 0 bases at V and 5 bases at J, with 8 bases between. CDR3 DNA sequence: TGTGCCAGCAGTGAAGCGCAGGCGGATCAGCCCCAGCATTTT. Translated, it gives CASSEAQADQPQHF.

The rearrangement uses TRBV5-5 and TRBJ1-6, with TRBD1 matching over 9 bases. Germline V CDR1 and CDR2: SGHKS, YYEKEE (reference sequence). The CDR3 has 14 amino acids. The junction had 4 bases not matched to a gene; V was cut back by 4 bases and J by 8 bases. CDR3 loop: CASSPGQGYSPLHF. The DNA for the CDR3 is TGTGCCAGCAGCCCGGGACAGGGTTATTCACCCCTCCACTTT.

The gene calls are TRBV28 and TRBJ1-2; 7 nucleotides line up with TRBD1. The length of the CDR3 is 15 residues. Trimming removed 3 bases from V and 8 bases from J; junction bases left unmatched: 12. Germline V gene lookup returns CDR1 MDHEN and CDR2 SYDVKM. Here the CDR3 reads CASSLAGGMIIGYTF. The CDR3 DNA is TGTGCCAGCAGTTTGGCAGGGGGGATGATCATAGGCTACACCTTC.

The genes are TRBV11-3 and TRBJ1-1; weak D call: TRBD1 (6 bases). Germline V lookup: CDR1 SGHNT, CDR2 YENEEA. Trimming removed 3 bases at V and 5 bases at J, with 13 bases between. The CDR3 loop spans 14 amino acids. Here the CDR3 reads CASSLGRGRTEAFF. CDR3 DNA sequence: TGTGCCAGCAGCTTGGGCAGGGGACGGACTGAAGCTTTCTTT.

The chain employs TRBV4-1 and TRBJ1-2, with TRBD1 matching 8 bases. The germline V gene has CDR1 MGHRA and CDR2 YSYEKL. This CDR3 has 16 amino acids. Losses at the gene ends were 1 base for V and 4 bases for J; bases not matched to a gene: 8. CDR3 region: CASSQGKGQAIYGYTF. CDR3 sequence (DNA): TGCGCCAGCAGCCAAGGGAAGGGACAGGCGATCTATGGCTACACCTTC.

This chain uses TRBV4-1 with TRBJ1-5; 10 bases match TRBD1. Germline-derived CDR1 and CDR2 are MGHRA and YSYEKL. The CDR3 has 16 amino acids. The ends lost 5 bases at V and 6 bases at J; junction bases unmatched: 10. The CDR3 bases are TGCGCCAGCAGCTCCCTGGGGACAGGGGACGGTCAGCCCCAGCATTTT. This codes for CASSSLGTGDGQPQHF.

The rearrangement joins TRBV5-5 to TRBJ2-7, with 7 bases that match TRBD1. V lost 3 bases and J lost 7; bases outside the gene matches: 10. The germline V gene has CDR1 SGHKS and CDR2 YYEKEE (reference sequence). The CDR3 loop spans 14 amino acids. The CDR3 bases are TGTGCCAGCAGCTGGGGACAGACTGTCGGAGAGCAGTACTTC. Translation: CASSWGQTVGEQYF.

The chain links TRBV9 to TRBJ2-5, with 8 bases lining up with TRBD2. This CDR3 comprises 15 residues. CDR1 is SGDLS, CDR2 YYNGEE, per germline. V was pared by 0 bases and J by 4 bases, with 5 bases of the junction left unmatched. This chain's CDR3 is CASSVGTSTGETQYF. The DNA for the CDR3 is TGTGCCAGCAGCGTAGGGACTAGCACCGGAGAGACCCAGTACTTC.

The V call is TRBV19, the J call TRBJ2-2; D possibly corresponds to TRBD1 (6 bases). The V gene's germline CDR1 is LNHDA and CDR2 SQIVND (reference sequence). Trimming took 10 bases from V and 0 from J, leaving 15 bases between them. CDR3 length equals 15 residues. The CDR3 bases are TGTGCCACCACCCTGGACAGCCCGAACACCGGGGAGCTGTTTTTT. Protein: CATTLDSPNTGELFF.

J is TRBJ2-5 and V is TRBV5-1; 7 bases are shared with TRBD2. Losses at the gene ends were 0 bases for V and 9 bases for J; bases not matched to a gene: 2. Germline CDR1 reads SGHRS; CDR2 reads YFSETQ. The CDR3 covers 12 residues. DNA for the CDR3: TGCGCCAGCAGCTTGGGTCGGGAGGCCCAGTACTTC. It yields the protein CASSLGREAQYF.

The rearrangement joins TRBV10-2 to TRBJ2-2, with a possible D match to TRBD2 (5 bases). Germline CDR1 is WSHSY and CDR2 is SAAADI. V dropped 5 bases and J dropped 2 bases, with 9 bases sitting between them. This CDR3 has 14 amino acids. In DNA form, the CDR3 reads TGCGCCAGCAGTTCTGGACTTAACACCGGGGAGCTGTTTTTT. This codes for CASSSGLNTGELFF.

CDR3 DNA: TGTGCCAGCAGCCGACAGTCCACTAGCACAGATACGCAGTATTTT. Amino acid sequence: CASSRQSTSTDTQYF. The chain employs TRBV4-2 and TRBJ2-3; possible D gene TRBD1, 5 bases. Germline CDR1 reads LGHNA; CDR2 reads YNFKEQ. V was cut by 4 bases and J by 0 bases, with 11 bases left in between. This CDR3 contains 15 residues.

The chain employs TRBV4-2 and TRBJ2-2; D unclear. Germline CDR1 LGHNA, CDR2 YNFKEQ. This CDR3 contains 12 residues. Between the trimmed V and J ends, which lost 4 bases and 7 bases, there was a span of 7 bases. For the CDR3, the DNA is TGTGCCAGCAGCCTTAGGGACGGGGAGCTGTTTTTT. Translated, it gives CASSLRDGELFF.